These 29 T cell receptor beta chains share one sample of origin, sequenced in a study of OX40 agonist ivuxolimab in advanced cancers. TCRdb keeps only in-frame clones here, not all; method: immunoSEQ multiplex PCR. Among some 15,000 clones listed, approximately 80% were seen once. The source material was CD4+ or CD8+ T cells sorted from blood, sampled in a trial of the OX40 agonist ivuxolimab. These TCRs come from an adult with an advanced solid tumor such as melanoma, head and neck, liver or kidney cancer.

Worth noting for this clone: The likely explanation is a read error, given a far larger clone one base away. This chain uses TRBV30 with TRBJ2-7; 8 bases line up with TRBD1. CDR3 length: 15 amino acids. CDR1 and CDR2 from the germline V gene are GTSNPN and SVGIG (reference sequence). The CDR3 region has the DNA TGTGCCTGGAGTGACAGGACAGGGAGTCTGAAGGCCCTCCACTTC. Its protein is CAWSDRTGSLKALHF. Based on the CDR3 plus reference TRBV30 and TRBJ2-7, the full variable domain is SQTIHQWPATLVQPVGSPLSLECTVEGTSNPNLYWYRQAAGRGLQLLFYSVGIGQISSEVPQNLSASRPQDRQFILSSKKLLLSDSGFYLCAWSDRTGSLKALHFGPGTRLTVT.

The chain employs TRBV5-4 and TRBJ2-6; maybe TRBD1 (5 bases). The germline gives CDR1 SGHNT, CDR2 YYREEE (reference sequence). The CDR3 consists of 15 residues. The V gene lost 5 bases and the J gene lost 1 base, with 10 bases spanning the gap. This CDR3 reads CASSWAGSGANVLTF. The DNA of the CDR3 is TGTGCCAGCAGTTGGGCAGGGTCTGGGGCCAACGTCCTGACTTTC.

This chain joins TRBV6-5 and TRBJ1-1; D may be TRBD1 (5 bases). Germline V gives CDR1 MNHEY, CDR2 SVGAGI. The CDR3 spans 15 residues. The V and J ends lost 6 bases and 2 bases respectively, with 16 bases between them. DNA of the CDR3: TGTGCCAGCAGCCTGCAGGGAGGCGAAAACACTGAAGCTTTCTTT. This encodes CASSLQGGENTEAFF.

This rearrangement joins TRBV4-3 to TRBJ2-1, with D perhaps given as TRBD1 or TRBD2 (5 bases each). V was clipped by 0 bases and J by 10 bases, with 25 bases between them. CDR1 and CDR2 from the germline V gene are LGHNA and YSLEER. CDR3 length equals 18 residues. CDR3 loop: CASSQDEGRVPPNVEQFF. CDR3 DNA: TGCGCCAGCAGCCAAGATGAGGGCAGGGTCCCACCCAATGTAGAGCAGTTCTTC.

Here the CDR3 reads CASSFRLAEYNEQFF. DNA for the CDR3: TGTGCCAGCAGCTTTCGACTAGCGGAGTACAATGAGCAGTTCTTC. This chain uses TRBV11-3 with TRBJ2-1; 9 positions agree with TRBD2. Germline V gives CDR1 SGHNT, CDR2 YENEEA. This CDR3 has 15 residues. The ends lost 3 bases at V and 4 bases at J; junction bases unmatched: 4.

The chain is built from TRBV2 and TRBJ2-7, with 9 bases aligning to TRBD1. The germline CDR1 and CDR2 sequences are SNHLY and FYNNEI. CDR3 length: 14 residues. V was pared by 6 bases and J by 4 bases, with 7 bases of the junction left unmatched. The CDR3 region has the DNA TGTGCCAGCAGGCCCGGGACAGGGTCATACGAGCAGTACTTC. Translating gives CASRPGTGSYEQYF.

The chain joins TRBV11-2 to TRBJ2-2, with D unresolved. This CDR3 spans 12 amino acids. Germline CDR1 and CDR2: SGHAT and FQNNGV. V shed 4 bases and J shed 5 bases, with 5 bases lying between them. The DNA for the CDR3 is TGTGCCAGCAGCTCGATAACCGGGGAGCTGTTTTTT. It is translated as CASSSITGELFF.

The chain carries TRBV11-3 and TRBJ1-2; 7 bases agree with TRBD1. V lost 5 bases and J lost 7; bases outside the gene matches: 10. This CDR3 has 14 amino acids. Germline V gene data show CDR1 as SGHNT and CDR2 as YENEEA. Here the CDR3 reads CASSRGGEAFGYTF. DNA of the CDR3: TGTGCCAGCAGCCGAGGGGGCGAAGCTTTTGGCTACACCTTC.

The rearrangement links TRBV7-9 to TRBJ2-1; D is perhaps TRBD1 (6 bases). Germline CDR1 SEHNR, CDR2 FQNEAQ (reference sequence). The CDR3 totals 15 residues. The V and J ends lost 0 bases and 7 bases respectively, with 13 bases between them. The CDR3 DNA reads TGTGCCAGCAGCTTAGCGCGAGAGGGGGAGAATGAGCAGTTCTTC. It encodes CASSLAREGENEQFF.

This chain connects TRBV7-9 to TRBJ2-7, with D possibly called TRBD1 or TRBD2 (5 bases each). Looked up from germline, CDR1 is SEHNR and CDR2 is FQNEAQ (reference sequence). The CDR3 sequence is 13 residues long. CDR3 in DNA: TGTGCTATCAAGGCAGGGAGCTCCTACGAGCAGTACTTC. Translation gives CAIKAGSSYEQYF.

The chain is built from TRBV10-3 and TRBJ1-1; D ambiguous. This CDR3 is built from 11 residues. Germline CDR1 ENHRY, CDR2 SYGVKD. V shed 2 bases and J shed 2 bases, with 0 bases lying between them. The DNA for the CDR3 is TGTGCCATCAGTGAGAACACTGAAGCTTTCTTT. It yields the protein CAISENTEAFF.

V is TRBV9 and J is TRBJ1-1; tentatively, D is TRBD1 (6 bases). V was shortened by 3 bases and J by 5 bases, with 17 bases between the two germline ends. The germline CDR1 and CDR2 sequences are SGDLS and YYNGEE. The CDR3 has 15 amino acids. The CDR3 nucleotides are TGTGCCAGCAGCGGACCTGGACAGACGCGGACTGAAGCTTTCTTT. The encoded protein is CASSGPGQTRTEAFF.

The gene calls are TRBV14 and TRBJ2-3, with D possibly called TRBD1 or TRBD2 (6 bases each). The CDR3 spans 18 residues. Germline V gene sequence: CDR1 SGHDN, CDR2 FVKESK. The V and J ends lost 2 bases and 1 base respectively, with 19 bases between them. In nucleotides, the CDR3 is TGTGCCAGCAGCCAAAGCGTCCCGGGGGCGCTGGGCACAGATACGCAGTATTTT. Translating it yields CASSQSVPGALGTDTQYF.

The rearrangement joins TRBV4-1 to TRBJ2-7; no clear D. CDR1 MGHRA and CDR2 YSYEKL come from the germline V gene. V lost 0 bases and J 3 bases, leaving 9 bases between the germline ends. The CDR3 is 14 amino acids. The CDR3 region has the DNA TGCGCCAGCAGCCAAGAGGAACAAGACTACGAGCAGTACTTC. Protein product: CASSQEEQDYEQYF.

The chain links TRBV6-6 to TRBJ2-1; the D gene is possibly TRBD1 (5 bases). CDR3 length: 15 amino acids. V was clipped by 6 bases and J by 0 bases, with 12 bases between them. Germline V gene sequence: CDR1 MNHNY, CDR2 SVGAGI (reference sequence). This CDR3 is CASREYRSSYNEQFF. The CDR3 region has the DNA TGTGCCAGCAGGGAATACAGGAGCTCCTACAATGAGCAGTTCTTC.

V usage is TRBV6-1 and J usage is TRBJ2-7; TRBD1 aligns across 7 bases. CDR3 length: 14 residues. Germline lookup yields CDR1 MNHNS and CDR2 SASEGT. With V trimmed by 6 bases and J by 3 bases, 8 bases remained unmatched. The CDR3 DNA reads TGTGCCAGCAGCGACAACAGGGGTTTCTACGAGCAGTACTTC. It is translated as CASSDNRGFYEQYF.

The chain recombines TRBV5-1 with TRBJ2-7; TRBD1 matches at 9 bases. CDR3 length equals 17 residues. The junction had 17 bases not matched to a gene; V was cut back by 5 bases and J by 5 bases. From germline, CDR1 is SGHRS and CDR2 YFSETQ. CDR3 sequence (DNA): TGCGCCAGCAGTGAGGTAGTCCTCATACAGGGGGCACACGAGCAGTACTTC. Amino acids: CASSEVVLIQGAHEQYF.

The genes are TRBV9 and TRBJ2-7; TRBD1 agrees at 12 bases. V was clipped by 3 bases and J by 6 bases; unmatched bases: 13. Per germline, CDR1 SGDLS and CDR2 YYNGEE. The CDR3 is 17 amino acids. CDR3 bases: TGTGCCAGCAGCGCCACTTTTTCCGGGACAGGGGGCTCCGAGCAGTACTTC. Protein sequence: CASSATFSGTGGSEQYF.

The CDR3: CSPTLTEAFF. The CDR3 bases are TGCAGCCCTACCCTAACTGAAGCTTTCTTT. The chain recombines TRBV29-1 with TRBJ1-1; no clear D gene. In germline, CDR1 is SQVTM, CDR2 ANQGSEA. The CDR3 has 10 residues. The V and J ends lost 8 bases and 5 bases respectively, with 9 bases between them.

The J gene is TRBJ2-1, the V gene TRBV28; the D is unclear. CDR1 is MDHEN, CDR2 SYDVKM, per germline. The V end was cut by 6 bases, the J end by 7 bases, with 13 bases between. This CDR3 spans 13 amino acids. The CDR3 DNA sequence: TGTGCCAGCAGCCCATCACTCTCGAATGAGCAGTTCTTC. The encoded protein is CASSPSLSNEQFF.

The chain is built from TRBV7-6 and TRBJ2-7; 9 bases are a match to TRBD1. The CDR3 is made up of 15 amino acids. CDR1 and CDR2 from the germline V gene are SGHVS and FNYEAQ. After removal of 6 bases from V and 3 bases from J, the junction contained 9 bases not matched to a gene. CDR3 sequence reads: CASSKTGQGYYEQYF. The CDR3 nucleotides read TGTGCCAGCAGTAAAACGGGACAGGGATACTACGAGCAGTACTTC.

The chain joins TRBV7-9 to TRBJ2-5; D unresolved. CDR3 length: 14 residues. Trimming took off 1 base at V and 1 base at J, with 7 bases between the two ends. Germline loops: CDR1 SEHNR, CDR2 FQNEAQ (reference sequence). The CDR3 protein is CASSLEGSQETQYF. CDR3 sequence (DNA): TGTGCCAGCAGCTTAGAAGGCAGCCAAGAGACCCAGTACTTC.

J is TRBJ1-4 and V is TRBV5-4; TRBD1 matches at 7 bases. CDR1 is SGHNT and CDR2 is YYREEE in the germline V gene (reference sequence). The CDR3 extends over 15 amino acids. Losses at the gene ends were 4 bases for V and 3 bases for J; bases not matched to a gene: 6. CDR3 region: CASSPSDRANEKLFF. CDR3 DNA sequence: TGTGCCAGCAGCCCGTCCGACAGGGCTAATGAAAAACTGTTTTTT.

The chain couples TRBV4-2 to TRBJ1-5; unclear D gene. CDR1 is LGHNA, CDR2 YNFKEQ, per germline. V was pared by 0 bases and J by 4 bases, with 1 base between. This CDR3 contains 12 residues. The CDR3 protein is CASSQDNQPQHF. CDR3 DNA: TGTGCCAGCAGCCAAGATAATCAGCCCCAGCATTTT.

The CDR3 protein is CASSLPPGGNEQFF. In DNA, the CDR3 is TGTGCCAGCAGTCTCCCCCCGGGGGGCAATGAGCAGTTCTTC. The J gene is TRBJ2-1, the V gene TRBV27; 7 nucleotides match TRBD2. Germline V gene sequence: CDR1 MNHEY, CDR2 SMNVEV (reference sequence). The CDR3 has 14 amino acids. J was trimmed by 6 bases and V by 5 bases; bases with no gene match: 7.

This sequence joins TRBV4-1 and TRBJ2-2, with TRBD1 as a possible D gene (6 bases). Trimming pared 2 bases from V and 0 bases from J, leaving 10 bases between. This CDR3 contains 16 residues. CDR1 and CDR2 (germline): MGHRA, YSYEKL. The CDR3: CASSQLDSPNTGELFF. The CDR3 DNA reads TGCGCCAGCAGCCAACTGGACAGTCCGAACACCGGGGAGCTGTTTTTT.

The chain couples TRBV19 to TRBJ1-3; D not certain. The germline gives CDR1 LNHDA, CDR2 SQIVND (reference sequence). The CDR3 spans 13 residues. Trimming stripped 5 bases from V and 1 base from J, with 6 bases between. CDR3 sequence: CASSSRSGNTIYF. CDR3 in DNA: TGTGCCAGTAGTTCCCGGTCTGGAAACACCATATATTTT. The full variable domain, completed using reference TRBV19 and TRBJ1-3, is DGGITQSPKYLFRKEGQNVTLSCEQNLNHDAMYWYRQDPGQGLRLIYYSQIVNDFQKGDIAEGYSVSREKKESFPLTVTSAQKNPTAFYLCASSSRSGNTIYFGEGSWLTVV.

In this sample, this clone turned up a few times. The CDR3 protein is CASSLVSLGQYNEQFF. CDR3 nucleotides: TGTGCCAGCAGCTTAGTATCATTAGGGCAATACAATGAGCAGTTCTTC. The chain uses TRBV7-2 and TRBJ2-1; D uncertain. Germline V gives CDR1 SGHTA, CDR2 FQGNSA. V gave up 1 base and J gave up 4 bases, with 14 bases separating them. CDR3 length: 16 residues.

The CDR3 sequence is CASSWQGASEQYF. For the CDR3, the DNA is TGTGCCAGCAGTTGGCAGGGGGCGAGCGAGCAGTACTTC. The chain employs TRBV27 and TRBJ2-7, with 8 bases that match TRBD1. The CDR3 is made up of 13 amino acids. Looked up from germline, CDR1 is MNHEY and CDR2 is SMNVEV (reference sequence). V was pared by 4 bases and J by 6 bases, with 5 bases of the junction left unmatched.